The 10 T cell receptor beta chains reported below all come from one sample, sequenced in a study of early T cells in non-severe SARS-CoV-2 infection. TCRdb reprocessed the 5' RACE reads via MiXCR and lists one record per CDR3 protein. The sample shows about 64,000 distinct CDR3 sequences, 20% to 25% of them seen only once. The starting material was whole blood, obtained at baseline. Source of these receptors: an adult who was a healthcare worker with PCR-confirmed SARS-CoV-2 infection or an uninfected control (not recorded which).

The chain is built from TRBV19 and TRBJ2-7; D is unclear. This CDR3 region has 13 residues. V lost 3 bases, J lost 5 bases, and 11 bases lay in between. Germline CDR1 and CDR2: LNHDA and SQIVND (reference sequence). For the CDR3, the DNA is TGTGCCAGTAGTATTCCCGACGTCGACGAGCAGTACTTC. Its translation is CASSIPDVDEQYF.

This sequence joins TRBV30 and TRBJ2-1, with TRBD1 as a possible D gene (6 bases). CDR1 and CDR2 from the germline V gene are GTSNPN and SVGIG (reference sequence). CDR3 length: 13 residues. V was trimmed by 0 bases and J by 5 bases, leaving 8 bases between them. The CDR3 here is CAWSVWGHNEQFF. The CDR3 DNA is TGTGCCTGGAGTGTATGGGGGCACAATGAGCAGTTCTTC. The variable domain in full, with the rest retrieved from reference TRBV30 and TRBJ2-1, is SQTIHQWPATLVQPVGSPLSLECTVEGTSNPNLYWYRQAAGRGLQLLFYSVGIGQISSEVPQNLSASRPQDRQFILSSKKLLLSDSGFYLCAWSVWGHNEQFFGPGTRLTVL.

J is TRBJ2-1 and V is TRBV12-3 or TRBV12-4; D remains ambiguous. The CDR3 runs 13 residues. Trimming took off 6 bases at V and 7 bases at J, with 13 bases between the two ends. CDR3 sequence: CASSSPVGNEQFF. CDR3 nucleotides: TGTGCCAGCAGCTCCCCTGTAGGGAATGAGCAGTTCTTC.

The chain links TRBV9 to TRBJ2-5, with a weak D call TRBD1 (7 bases). Germline V gives CDR1 SGDLS, CDR2 YYNGEE. Trimming cost V 4 bases and J 3 bases, with 13 bases left between them. The CDR3 is 14 residues long. This CDR3 is CASSPTGTEETQYF. In DNA, the CDR3 is TGTGCCAGCAGCCCGACAGGGACTGAAGAGACCCAGTACTTC. Full variable domain (outside the CDR3, taken from reference TRBV9 and TRBJ2-5): DSGVTQTPKHLITATGQRVTLRCSPRSGDLSVYWYQQSLDQGLQFLIQYYNGEERAKGNILERFSAQQFPDLHSELNLSSLELGDSALYFCASSPTGTEETQYFGPGTRLLVL.

This chain links TRBV2 with TRBJ2-1; D uncertain. Germline assignment: CDR1 SNHLY and CDR2 FYNNEI. V dropped 4 bases and J dropped 4 bases, with 8 bases sitting between them. This CDR3 has 13 amino acids. The CDR3 bases are TGTGCCAGCAGTGTCATCCTATACAATGAGCAGTTCTTC. Protein product: CASSVILYNEQFF.

CDR3 coding DNA: TGTGCCACCAGCAGAGTAATTCGAGGGAAGGAAGCTTTCTTT. Its protein product is CATSRVIRGKEAFF. The V gene is TRBV15, the J gene TRBJ1-1; D unclear. The V gene lost 1 base and the J gene lost 8 bases, with 14 bases spanning the gap. The CDR3 covers 14 residues. Germline CDR1 is LNHNV and CDR2 is YYDKDF (reference sequence).

This sequence joins TRBV7-2 and TRBJ1-5, with D possibly being TRBD1 (5 bases). Germline lookup yields CDR1 SGHTA and CDR2 FQGNSA. The CDR3 consists of 16 residues. V lost 4 bases to trimming and J lost 6 bases, with 19 bases between them. DNA for the CDR3: TGTGCCAGCAGCTCTCAGGGCGTTGGGGGTGGTCAGCCCCAGCATTTT. This translates into CASSSQGVGGGQPQHF.

This clonotype was observed a few times. The rearrangement joins TRBV7-2 to TRBJ1-6, with a weak D call TRBD1 (5 bases). V was cut by 4 bases and J by 7 bases, with 17 bases left in between. The CDR3 is made up of 16 amino acids. Germline CDR1 SGHTA, CDR2 FQGNSA. The CDR3: CASSWASGRLNSPLHF. CDR3 nucleotide sequence: TGTGCCAGCAGCTGGGCATCGGGACGGTTGAATTCACCCCTCCACTTT.

This clonotype has just a few counts. The chain recombines TRBV5-1 with TRBJ2-1; D may match TRBD1 or TRBD2 (5 bases each). CDR3 length: 15 amino acids. Trimming left V 0 bases short and J 2 bases short, with 9 bases between. The V gene's germline CDR1 is SGHRS and CDR2 YFSETQ. CDR3 DNA: TGCGCCAGCAGCTTGGTTGGGACGGCCTACAATGAGCAGTTCTTC. The encoded protein is CASSLVGTAYNEQFF.

The gene calls are TRBV29-1 and TRBJ2-5; 8 bases are a match to TRBD2. The CDR3 length is 15 residues. The V segment lost 8 bases and the J segment 2 bases; nucleotides outside the gene matches: 13. In germline, CDR1 is SQVTM, CDR2 ANQGSEA. The CDR3 reads CSHPGGSGKQETQYF. The CDR3 coding sequence is TGCAGCCATCCCGGAGGTAGCGGGAAACAAGAGACCCAGTACTTC.